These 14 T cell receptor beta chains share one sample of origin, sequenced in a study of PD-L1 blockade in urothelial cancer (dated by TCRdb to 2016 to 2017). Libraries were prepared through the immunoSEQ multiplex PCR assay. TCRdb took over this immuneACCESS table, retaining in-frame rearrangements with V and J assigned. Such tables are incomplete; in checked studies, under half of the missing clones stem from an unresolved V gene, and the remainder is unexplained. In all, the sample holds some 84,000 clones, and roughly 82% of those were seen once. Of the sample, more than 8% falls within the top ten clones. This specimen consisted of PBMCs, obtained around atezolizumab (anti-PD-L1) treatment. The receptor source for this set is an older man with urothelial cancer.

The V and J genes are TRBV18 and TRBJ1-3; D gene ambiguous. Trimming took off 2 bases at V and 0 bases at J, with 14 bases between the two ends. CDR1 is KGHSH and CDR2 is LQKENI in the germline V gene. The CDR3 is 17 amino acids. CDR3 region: CASSPLEISSSGNTIYF. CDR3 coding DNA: TGTGCCAGCTCACCATTGGAGATAAGCAGCTCTGGAAACACCATATATTTT.

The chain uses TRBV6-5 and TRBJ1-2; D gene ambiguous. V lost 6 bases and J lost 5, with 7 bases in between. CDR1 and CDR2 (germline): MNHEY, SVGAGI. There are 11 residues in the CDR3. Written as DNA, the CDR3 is TGTGCCAGCAGCAACATTTATGGCTACACCTTC. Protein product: CASSNIYGYTF.

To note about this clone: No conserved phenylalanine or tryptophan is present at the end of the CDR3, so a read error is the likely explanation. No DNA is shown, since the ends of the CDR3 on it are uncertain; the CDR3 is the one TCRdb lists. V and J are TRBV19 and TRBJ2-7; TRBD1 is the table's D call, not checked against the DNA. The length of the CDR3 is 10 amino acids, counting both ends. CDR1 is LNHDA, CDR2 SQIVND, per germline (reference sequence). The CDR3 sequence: CASSSQGTGT.

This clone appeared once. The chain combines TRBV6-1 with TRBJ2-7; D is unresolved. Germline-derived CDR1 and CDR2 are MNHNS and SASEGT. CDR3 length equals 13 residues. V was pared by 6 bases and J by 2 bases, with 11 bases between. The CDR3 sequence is CASSQQLTYEQYF. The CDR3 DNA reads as TGTGCCAGCAGCCAACAGCTTACCTACGAGCAGTACTTC.

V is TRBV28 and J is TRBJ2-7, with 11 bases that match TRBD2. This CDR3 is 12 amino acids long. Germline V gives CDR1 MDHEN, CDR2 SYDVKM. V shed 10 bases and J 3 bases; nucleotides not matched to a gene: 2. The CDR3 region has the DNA TGTGCCACACTAGCGGGGGTCTACGAGCAGTACTTC. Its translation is CATLAGVYEQYF.

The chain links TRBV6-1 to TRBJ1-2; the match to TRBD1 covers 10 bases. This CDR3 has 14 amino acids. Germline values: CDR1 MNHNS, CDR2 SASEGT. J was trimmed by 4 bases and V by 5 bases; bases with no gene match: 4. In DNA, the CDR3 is TGTGCCAGCAGTTCCCGGGACAGGGGCTATGGCTACACCTTC. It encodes CASSSRDRGYGYTF.

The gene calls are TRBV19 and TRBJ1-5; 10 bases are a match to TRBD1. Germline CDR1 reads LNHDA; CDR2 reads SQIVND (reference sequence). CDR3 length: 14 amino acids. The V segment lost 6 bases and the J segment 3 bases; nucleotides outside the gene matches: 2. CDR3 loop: CASRGTGVNQPQHF. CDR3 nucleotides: TGTGCCAGTAGAGGGACAGGGGTCAATCAGCCCCAGCATTTT. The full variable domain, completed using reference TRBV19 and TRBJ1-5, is DGGITQSPKYLFRKEGQNVTLSCEQNLNHDAMYWYRQDPGQGLRLIYYSQIVNDFQKGDIAEGYSVSREKKESFPLTVTSAQKNPTAFYLCASRGTGVNQPQHFGDGTRLSIL.

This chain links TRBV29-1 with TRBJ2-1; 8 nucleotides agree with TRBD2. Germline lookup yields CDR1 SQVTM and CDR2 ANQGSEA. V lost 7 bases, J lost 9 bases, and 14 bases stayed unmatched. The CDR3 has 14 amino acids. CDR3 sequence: CSARASGLGTEQFF. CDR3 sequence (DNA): TGCAGCGCTCGGGCCTCGGGACTAGGGACTGAGCAGTTCTTC.

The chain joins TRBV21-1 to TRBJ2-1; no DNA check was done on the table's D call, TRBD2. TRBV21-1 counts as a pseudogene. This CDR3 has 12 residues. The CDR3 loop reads CAGSLAGVVQFF. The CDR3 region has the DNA TGTGCCGGGAGCTTAGCGGGAGTGGTGCAGTTCTTC.

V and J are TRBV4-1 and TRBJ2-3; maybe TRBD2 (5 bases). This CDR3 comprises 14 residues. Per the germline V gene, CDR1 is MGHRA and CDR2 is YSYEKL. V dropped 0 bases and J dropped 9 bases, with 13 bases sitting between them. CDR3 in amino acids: CASSQEGAVATQYF. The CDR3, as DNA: TGCGCCAGCAGCCAAGAGGGTGCGGTAGCGACGCAGTATTTT.

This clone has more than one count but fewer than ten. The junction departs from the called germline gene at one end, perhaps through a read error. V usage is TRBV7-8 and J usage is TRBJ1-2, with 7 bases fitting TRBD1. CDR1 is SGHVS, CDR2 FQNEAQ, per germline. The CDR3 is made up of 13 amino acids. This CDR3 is CASSLAGTEDFRF. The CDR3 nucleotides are TGTGCCAGCAGCTTAGCTGGGACAGAAGATTTCCGCTTC. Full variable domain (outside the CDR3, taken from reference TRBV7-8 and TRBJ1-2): GAGVSQSPRYKVAKRGQDVALRCDPISGHVSLFWYQQALGQGPEFLTYFQNEAQLDKSGLPSDRFFAERPEGSVSTLKIQRTQQEDSAVYLCASSLAGTEDFRFGSGTRLTVV.

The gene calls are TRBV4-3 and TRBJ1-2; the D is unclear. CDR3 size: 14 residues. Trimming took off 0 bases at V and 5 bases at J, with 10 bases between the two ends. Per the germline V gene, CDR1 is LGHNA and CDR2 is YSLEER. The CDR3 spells CASSQDRGFYGYTF. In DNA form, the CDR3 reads TGCGCCAGCAGCCAAGATCGGGGATTTTATGGCTACACCTTC.

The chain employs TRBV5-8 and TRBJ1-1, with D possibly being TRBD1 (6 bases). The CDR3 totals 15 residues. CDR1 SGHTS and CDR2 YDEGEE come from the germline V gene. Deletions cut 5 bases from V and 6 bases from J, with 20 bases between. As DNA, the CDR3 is TGTGCCAGCAGTTTCAGGGGAAATGCGGCCTCTGAAGCTTTCTTT. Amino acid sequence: CASSFRGNAASEAFF.

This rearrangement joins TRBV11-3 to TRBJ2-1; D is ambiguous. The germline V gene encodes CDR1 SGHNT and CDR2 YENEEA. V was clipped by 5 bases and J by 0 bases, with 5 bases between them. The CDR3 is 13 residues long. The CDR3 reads CASSPRSYNEQFF. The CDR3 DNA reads TGTGCCAGCAGCCCGCGCTCCTACAATGAGCAGTTCTTC.